This TCR beta chain was sequenced for a study of patients and donors after allogeneic stem cell transplantation. The CDR3 sequence is 15 residues long. V was shortened by 5 bases and J by 5 bases, with 18 bases between the two germline ends. This clonotype was seen many times. One entry per CDR3 protein results from TCRdb running MiXCR on the RT-PCR reads. The sample records hundreds of thousands of distinct CDR3 sequences, 16% being singletons. Sequencing input: blood, either unsorted or a sorted T cell fraction (not recorded which). This clonotype was sampled from a human donor who was either an allogeneic HSCT recipient or a stem cell or donor lymphocyte infusion donor (not recorded which). It is not recorded whose cells these are; they may come from a transplant donor. V gene TRBV12-3 or TRBV12-4 combines with J gene TRBJ1-1; D is perhaps TRBD1 (5 bases). The CDR3 DNA reads TGTGCCAGCAGTGGGGCAGGCCGGCTCGAAACTGAAGCTTTCTTT. Protein sequence: CASSGAGRLETEAFF.